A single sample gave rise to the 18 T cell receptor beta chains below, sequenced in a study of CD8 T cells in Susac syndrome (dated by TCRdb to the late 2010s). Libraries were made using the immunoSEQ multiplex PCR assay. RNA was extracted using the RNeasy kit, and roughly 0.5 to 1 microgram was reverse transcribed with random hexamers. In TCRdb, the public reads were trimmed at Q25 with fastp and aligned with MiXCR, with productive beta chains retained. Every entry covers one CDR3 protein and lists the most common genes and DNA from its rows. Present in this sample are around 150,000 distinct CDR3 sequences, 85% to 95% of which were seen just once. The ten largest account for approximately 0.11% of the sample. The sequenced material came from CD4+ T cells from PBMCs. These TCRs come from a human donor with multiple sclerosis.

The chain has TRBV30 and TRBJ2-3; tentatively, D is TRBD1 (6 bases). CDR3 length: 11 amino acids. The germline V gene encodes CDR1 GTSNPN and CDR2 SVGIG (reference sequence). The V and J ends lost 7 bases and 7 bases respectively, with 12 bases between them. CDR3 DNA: TGTGCCTATAGCAGGGGTAATACGCAGTATTTT. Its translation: CAYSRGNTQYF.

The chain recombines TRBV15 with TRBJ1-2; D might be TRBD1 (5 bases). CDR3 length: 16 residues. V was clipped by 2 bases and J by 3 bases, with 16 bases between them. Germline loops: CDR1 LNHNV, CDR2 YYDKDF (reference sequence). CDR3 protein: CATSRPNLLGDYGYTF. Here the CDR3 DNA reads TGTGCCACCAGCAGACCCAACCTCCTGGGGGACTATGGCTACACCTTC.

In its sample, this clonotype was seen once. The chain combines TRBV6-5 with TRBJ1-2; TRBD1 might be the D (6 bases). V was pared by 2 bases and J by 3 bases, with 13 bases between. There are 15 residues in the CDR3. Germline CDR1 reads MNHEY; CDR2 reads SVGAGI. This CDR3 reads CASSYVRAGDYGYTF. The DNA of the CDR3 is TGTGCCAGCAGTTACGTTCGGGCAGGGGACTATGGCTACACCTTC.

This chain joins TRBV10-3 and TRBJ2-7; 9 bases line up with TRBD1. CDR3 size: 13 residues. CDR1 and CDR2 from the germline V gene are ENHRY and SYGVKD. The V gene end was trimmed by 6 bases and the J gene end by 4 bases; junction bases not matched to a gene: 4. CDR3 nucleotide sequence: TGTGCCATCAGGGGGGGGACAGGGTACGAGCAGTACTTC. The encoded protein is CAIRGGTGYEQYF.

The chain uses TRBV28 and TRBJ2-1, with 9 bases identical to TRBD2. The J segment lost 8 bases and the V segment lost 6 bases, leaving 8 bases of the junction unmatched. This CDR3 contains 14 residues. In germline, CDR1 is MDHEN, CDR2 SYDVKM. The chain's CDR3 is CASSRTIAGDEQFF. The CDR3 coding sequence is TGTGCCAGCAGCAGGACCATAGCGGGGGATGAGCAGTTCTTC.

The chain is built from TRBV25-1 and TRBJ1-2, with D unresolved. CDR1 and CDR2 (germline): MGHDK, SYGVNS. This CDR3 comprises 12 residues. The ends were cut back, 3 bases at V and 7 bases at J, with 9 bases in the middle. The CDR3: CASSDVPSGYTF. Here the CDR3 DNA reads TGTGCCAGCAGTGACGTCCCCTCTGGCTACACCTTC.

This CDR3 reads CASSPGTGSTDTQYF. CDR3 sequence (DNA): TGTGCCAGCAGTCCCGGGACAGGGAGCACAGATACGCAGTATTTT. The gene calls are TRBV27 and TRBJ2-3, with TRBD1 identical over 9 bases. The germline gives CDR1 MNHEY, CDR2 SMNVEV (reference sequence). The CDR3 covers 15 residues. V was pared by 5 bases and J by 0 bases, with 3 bases of the junction left unmatched.

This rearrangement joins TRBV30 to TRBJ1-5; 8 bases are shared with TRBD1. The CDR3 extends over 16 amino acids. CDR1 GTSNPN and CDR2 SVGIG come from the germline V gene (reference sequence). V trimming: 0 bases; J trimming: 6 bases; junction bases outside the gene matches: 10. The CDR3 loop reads CAWSVGSRGQSQPQHF. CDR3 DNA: TGTGCCTGGAGTGTAGGGAGCAGGGGGCAATCTCAGCCCCAGCATTTT. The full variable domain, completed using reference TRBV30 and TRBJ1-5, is SQTIHQWPATLVQPVGSPLSLECTVEGTSNPNLYWYRQAAGRGLQLLFYSVGIGQISSEVPQNLSASRPQDRQFILSSKKLLLSDSGFYLCAWSVGSRGQSQPQHFGDGTRLSIL.

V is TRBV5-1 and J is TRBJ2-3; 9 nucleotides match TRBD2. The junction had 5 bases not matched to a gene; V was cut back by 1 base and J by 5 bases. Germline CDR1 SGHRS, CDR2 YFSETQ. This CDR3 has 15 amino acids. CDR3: CASSLRGLAGDTQYF. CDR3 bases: TGCGCCAGCAGCTTGAGGGGACTAGCAGGAGATACGCAGTATTTT.

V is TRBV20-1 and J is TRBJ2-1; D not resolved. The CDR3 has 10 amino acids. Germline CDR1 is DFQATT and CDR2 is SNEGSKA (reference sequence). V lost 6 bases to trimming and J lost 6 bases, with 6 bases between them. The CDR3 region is CSAPGNEQFF. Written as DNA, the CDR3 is TGCAGTGCCCCCGGCAATGAGCAGTTCTTC.

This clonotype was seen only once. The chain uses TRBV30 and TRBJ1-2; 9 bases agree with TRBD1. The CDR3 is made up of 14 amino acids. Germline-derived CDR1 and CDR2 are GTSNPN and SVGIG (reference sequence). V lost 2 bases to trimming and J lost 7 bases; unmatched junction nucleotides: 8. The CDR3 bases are TGTGCCTGGAGTTCGCACAGGGGGCAGGCTGGCTACACCTTC. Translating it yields CAWSSHRGQAGYTF.

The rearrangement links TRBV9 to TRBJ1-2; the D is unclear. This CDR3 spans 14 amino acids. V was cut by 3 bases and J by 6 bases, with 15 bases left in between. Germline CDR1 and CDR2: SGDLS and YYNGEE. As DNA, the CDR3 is TGTGCCAGCAGCGCCCCCTCTGAGCTGAATGGCTACACCTTC. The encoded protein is CASSAPSELNGYTF.

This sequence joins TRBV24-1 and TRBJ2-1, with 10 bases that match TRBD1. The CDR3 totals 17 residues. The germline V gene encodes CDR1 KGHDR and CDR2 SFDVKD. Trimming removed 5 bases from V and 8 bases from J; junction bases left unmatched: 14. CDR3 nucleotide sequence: TGTGCCACCAGTGGATCACCAGGGGACAGGGGACTAGATGAGCAGTTCTTC. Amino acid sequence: CATSGSPGDRGLDEQFF.

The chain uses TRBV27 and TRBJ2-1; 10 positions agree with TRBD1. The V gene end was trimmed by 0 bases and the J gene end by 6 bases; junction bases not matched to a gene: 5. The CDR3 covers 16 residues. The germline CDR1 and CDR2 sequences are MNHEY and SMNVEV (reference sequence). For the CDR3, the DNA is TGTGCCAGCAGTTTATCGACGGGACAGGGGACCAATGAGCAGTTCTTC. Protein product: CASSLSTGQGTNEQFF.

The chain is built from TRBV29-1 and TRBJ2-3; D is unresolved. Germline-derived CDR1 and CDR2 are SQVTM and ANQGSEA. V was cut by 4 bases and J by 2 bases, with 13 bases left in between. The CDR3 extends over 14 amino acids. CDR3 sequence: CSVGNLRDTDTQYF. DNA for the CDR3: TGCAGCGTTGGAAACCTAAGGGACACAGATACGCAGTATTTT.

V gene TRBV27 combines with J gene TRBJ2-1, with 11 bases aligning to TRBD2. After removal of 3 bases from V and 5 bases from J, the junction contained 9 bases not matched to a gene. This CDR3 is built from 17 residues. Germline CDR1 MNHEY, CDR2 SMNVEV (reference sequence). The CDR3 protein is CASSFRYGTSGNNEQFF. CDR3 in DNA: TGTGCCAGCAGTTTTAGGTATGGGACTAGCGGCAACAATGAGCAGTTCTTC.

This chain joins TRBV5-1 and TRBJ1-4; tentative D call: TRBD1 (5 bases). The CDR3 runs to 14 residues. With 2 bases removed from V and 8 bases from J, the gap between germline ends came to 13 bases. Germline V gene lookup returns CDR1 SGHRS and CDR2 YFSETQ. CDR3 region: CASSFGREGEKLFF. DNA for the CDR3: TGCGCCAGCAGCTTCGGCAGGGAAGGGGAAAAACTGTTTTTT.

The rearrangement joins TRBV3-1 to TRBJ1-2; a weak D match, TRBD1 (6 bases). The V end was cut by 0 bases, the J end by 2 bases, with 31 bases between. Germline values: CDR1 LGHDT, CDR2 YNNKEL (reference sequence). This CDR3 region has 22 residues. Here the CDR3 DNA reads TGTGCCAGCAGCCAAGATCATGCCCTTCTGGGACACACTACCACGGTGAACTATGGCTACACCTTC. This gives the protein CASSQDHALLGHTTTVNYGYTF.